This TCR beta chain was captured by sequencing in a study of shared clonotypes between healthy human individuals. Overall study results and limits: The donor pool, a small one, limited the genetic and exposure-history diversity represented.

Data came from immunoSEQ multiplex PCR; TCRdb stores just in-frame clones and leaves some out. There are roughly 2.2 million clones in the sample; approximately 95% occur only once, and about 0.39% lies in the top ten. As to this clone: Its specificity is not known.

Sequencing was done on a sample of naive CD4+ T cells from PBMCs. Subset denoted: CD45RA+ positively selected. The sequence derives from a man aged 18 to 29 in good health. Some clones in this sample may be carry-over from other donors' samples.

CDR3 amino acids: CASSPYTASEGEQFF. The DNA for the CDR3 is TGTGCCAGCAGTCCTTATACTGCTAGCGAGGGGGAGCAGTTCTTC. The chain links TRBV28 to TRBJ2-1; a possible D gene is TRBD2 (6 bases). The CDR3 runs to 15 residues. V was shortened by 5 bases and J by 10 bases, with 21 bases between the two germline ends. Germline V gives CDR1 MDHEN, CDR2 SYDVKM.